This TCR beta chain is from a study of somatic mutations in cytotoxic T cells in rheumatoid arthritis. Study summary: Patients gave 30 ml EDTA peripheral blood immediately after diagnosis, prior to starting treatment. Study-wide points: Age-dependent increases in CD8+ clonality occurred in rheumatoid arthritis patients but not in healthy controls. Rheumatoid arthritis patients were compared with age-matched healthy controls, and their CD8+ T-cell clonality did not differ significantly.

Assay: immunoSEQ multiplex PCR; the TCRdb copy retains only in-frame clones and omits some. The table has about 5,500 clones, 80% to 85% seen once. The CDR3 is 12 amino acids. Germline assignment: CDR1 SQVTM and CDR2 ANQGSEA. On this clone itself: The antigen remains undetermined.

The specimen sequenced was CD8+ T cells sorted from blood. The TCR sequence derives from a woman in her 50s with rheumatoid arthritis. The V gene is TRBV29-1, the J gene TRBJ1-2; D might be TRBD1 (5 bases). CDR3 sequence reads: CSVIVGEGGYTF. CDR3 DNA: TGCAGTGTTATAGTGGGGGAGGGCGGCTACACCTTC.